These 19 T cell receptor beta chains were sequenced from one sample in a study of blood T cell repertoires in COVID-19. Some clones are missing from TCRdb's copy, which holds only in-frame ones; the method was immunoSEQ multiplex PCR. The profile shows fewer than 65,000 clones, about 91% of them singletons. Sequencing was carried out using peripheral blood. The receptors originated from a man aged 45-65 years with acute or convalescent COVID-19.

V usage is TRBV15 and J usage is TRBJ2-5; 9 bases align to TRBD1. Trimming took 0 bases from V and 3 from J; bases not matched to a gene: 11. Looked up from germline, CDR1 is LNHNV and CDR2 is YYDKDF (reference sequence). The CDR3 covers 18 residues. For the CDR3, the DNA is TGTGCCACCAGCAGAGATTATACACAGGGGGCGGTGGAAGAGACCCAGTACTTC. As protein: CATSRDYTQGAVEETQYF. The entire variable domain, with the rest obtained from reference TRBV15 and TRBJ2-5, is as follows: DAMVIQNPRYQVTQFGKPVTLSCSQTLNHNVMYWYQQKSSQAPKLLFHYYDKDFNNEADTPDNFQSRRPNTSFCFLDIRSPGLGDTAMYLCATSRDYTQGAVEETQYFGPGTRLLVL.

The chain combines TRBV3-1 (or the pseudogene TRBV3-2) with TRBJ2-4, with D possibly being TRBD2 (6 bases). Per the germline V gene, CDR1 is LGHDT and CDR2 is YNNKEL (reference sequence). With 4 bases removed from V and 9 bases from J, the gap between germline ends came to 7 bases. There are 11 residues in the CDR3. CDR3 region: CASSRGVIQYF. The CDR3 DNA reads as TGTGCCAGCAGCCGGGGGGTCATTCAGTACTTC.

V is TRBV15 and J is TRBJ2-2; 10 positions match TRBD1. The CDR3 spans 16 residues. CDR1 and CDR2 (germline): LNHNV, YYDKDF (reference sequence). With 4 bases clipped from V and 4 bases from J, the junction kept 6 bases outside the gene matches. The CDR3 is CATSKHGTGVTGELFF. DNA of the CDR3: TGTGCCACCAGCAAACACGGGACAGGGGTCACCGGGGAGCTGTTTTTT.

The chain combines TRBV6-1 with TRBJ2-7, with D unclear. V was cut by 3 bases and J by 6 bases, with 6 bases left in between. Germline V CDR1 and CDR2: MNHNS, SASEGT. The CDR3 is made up of 11 amino acids. The CDR3 loop reads CASSDLFEQYF. Here the CDR3 DNA reads TGTGCCAGCAGTGATCTTTTCGAGCAGTACTTC.

This rearrangement joins TRBV10-1 to TRBJ2-7, with TRBD1 matching over 7 bases. Germline V gene lookup returns CDR1 WNHNN and CDR2 SYGVQD (reference sequence). The CDR3 has 14 amino acids. CDR3 sequence (DNA): TGCTGCAACTACCGGGACAGCGGATATTACGAGCAGTACTTC. Translating gives CCNYRDSGYYEQYF.

This clone was counted once. This chain uses TRBV2 with TRBJ2-4, with D possibly matching TRBD1 (6 bases). The germline V gene has CDR1 SNHLY and CDR2 FYNNEI. The V and J ends lost 8 bases and 0 bases respectively, with 14 bases between them. This CDR3 has 15 residues. CDR3 in amino acids: CASSRTELAKNIQYF. As DNA, the CDR3 is TGTGCCAGCTCAAGGACAGAGCTAGCCAAAAACATTCAGTACTTC. Together with reference TRBV2 and TRBJ2-4, the CDR3 gives the full variable domain: EPEVTQTPSHQVTQMGQEVILRCVPISNHLYFYWYRQILGQKVEFLVSFYNNEISEKSEIFDDQFSVERPDGSNFTLKIRSTKLEDSAMYFCASSRTELAKNIQYFGAGTRLSVL.

The rearrangement links TRBV30 to TRBJ1-6; perhaps TRBD1 as D (5 bases). CDR3 length: 13 amino acids. V lost 4 bases and J 8 bases, leaving 12 bases between the germline ends. CDR1 is GTSNPN and CDR2 is SVGIG in the germline V gene (reference sequence). This CDR3 reads CAWKLGGDSPLHF. As DNA, the CDR3 is TGTGCCTGGAAACTCGGGGGGGATTCACCCCTCCACTTT. The variable domain in full, with the rest retrieved from reference TRBV30 and TRBJ1-6, is SQTIHQWPATLVQPVGSPLSLECTVEGTSNPNLYWYRQAAGRGLQLLFYSVGIGQISSEVPQNLSASRPQDRQFILSSKKLLLSDSGFYLCAWKLGGDSPLHFGNGTRLTVT.

This clone showed up just once. The rearrangement uses TRBV3-1 (or the pseudogene TRBV3-2) and TRBJ1-2, with 9 bases fitting TRBD1. Germline V CDR1 and CDR2: LGHDT, YNNKEL (reference sequence). The V segment lost 1 base and the J segment 3 bases; nucleotides outside the gene matches: 9. The CDR3 runs to 17 residues. The CDR3 region is CASSQVLGQGLDYGYTF. Here the CDR3 DNA reads TGTGCCAGCAGCCAAGTACTGGGACAGGGTCTCGACTATGGCTACACCTTC.

The rearrangement joins TRBV18 to TRBJ1-1; 7 nucleotides align to TRBD1. The CDR3 has 15 residues. With 4 bases clipped from V and 5 bases from J, the junction kept 10 bases outside the gene matches. Germline-derived CDR1 and CDR2 are KGHSH and LQKENI. The chain's CDR3 is CASSLRGGVRTEAFF. The CDR3 DNA sequence: TGTGCCAGCTCACTCCGAGGGGGCGTAAGGACTGAAGCTTTCTTT.

This clone was recorded a few times. The rearrangement joins TRBV6-1 to TRBJ1-4; D is possibly TRBD1 (6 bases). V was trimmed by 3 bases and J by 0 bases, leaving 8 bases between them. The CDR3 has 15 amino acids. Germline V gene lookup returns CDR1 MNHNS and CDR2 SASEGT. CDR3 nucleotide sequence: TGTGCCAGCAGTGATAACAGGGCAACTAATGAAAAACTGTTTTTT. Its protein product is CASSDNRATNEKLFF.

The chain links TRBV6-1 to TRBJ2-5, with 11 nucleotides matching TRBD2. V dropped 3 bases and J dropped 2; count of bases not matched to a gene: 2. The CDR3 is 15 residues long. In germline, CDR1 is MNHNS, CDR2 SASEGT. The CDR3 region is CASSDLAGGQETQYF. CDR3 nucleotides: TGTGCCAGCAGTGATTTAGCGGGGGGGCAAGAGACCCAGTACTTC.

The V and J genes are TRBV19 and TRBJ2-1, with D possibly matching TRBD2 (6 bases). Germline values: CDR1 LNHDA, CDR2 SQIVND (reference sequence). Trimming cost V 9 bases and J 6 bases, with 18 bases left between them. The CDR3 is 14 residues long. The CDR3: CASPCGEWSNEQFF. The CDR3 region has the DNA TGTGCCAGCCCATGCGGGGAATGGAGCAATGAGCAGTTCTTC.

The genes are TRBV9 and TRBJ1-6; D perhaps matches TRBD1 (5 bases). The CDR3 is 16 amino acids. Looked up from germline, CDR1 is SGDLS and CDR2 is YYNGEE. Between the trimmed V and J ends, which lost 6 bases and 7 bases, there was a span of 20 bases. CDR3 DNA: TGTGCCAGCAACCAGGAGGGGAGGCGGGAGAATTCACCCCTCCACTTT. This encodes CASNQEGRRENSPLHF. The whole variable domain, filled in from reference TRBV9 and TRBJ1-6, reads DSGVTQTPKHLITATGQRVTLRCSPRSGDLSVYWYQQSLDQGLQFLIQYYNGEERAKGNILERFSAQQFPDLHSELNLSSLELGDSALYFCASNQEGRRENSPLHFGNGTRLTVT.

This chain joins TRBV5-6 and TRBJ2-3; D not resolved. The CDR3 runs 14 residues. V lost 3 bases, J lost 0 bases, and 8 bases lay in between. Germline CDR1 reads SGHDT; CDR2 reads YYEEEE. This chain's CDR3 is CASSSAQSTDTQYF. CDR3 DNA: TGTGCCAGCAGCTCAGCACAGAGCACAGATACGCAGTATTTT.

The rearrangement joins TRBV3-1 (or the pseudogene TRBV3-2) to TRBJ1-6; D is ambiguous. Germline CDR1 is LGHDT and CDR2 is YNNKEL (reference sequence). The V gene lost 4 bases and the J gene lost 10 bases, with 17 bases spanning the gap. The CDR3 is 15 amino acids. This CDR3 is CASSPLGGSGSPLHF. CDR3 DNA: TGTGCCAGCAGCCCGCTTGGAGGTTCTGGGTCACCCCTCCACTTT.

V usage is TRBV28 and J usage is TRBJ1-5; the D is unclear. The germline V gene encodes CDR1 MDHEN and CDR2 SYDVKM. The CDR3 is made up of 12 amino acids. The V and J ends lost 5 bases and 1 base respectively, with 3 bases between them. This CDR3 reads CASSESNQPQHF. In nucleotides, the CDR3 is TGTGCCAGCAGTGAGAGCAATCAGCCCCAGCATTTT.

About this clone itself: Distinct nucleotide sequences in the sample also encode this CDR3. V and J are TRBV5-1 and TRBJ1-1; D gene ambiguous. The CDR3 contains 15 residues. V lost 0 bases to trimming and J lost 1 base, with 10 bases between them. CDR1 is SGHRS, CDR2 YFSETQ, per germline. Here the CDR3 DNA reads TGCGCCAGCAGCTTGGACGAGGGAAGGAACACTGAAGCTTTCTTT. This encodes CASSLDEGRNTEAFF.

The rearrangement links TRBV30 to TRBJ2-5, with TRBD2 matching over 9 bases. There are 14 residues in the CDR3. Trimming cost V 7 bases and J 5 bases; bases outside gene matches: 11. Germline CDR1 GTSNPN, CDR2 SVGIG (reference sequence). The CDR3 reads CAYLAGDIRETQYF. The CDR3 DNA reads TGTGCCTACTTAGCGGGGGACATCCGGGAGACCCAGTACTTC.

This clone was detected only once. The rearrangement links TRBV5-1 to TRBJ1-1, with D maybe TRBD1 (5 bases). Germline CDR1 and CDR2: SGHRS and YFSETQ. This CDR3 is 16 amino acids long. The germline V and J ends were trimmed by 0 bases and 3 bases, with 15 bases remaining between them. The CDR3 loop reads CASSLDGQGVDTEAFF. In DNA form, the CDR3 reads TGCGCCAGCAGCTTGGACGGCCAGGGCGTGGACACTGAAGCTTTCTTT. The variable domain in full, completed from reference TRBV5-1 and TRBJ1-1, reads KAGVTQTPRYLIKTRGQQVTLSCSPISGHRSVSWYQQTPGQGLQFLFEYFSETQRNKGNFPGRFSGRQFSNSRSEMNVSTLELGDSALYLCASSLDGQGVDTEAFFGQGTRLTVV.